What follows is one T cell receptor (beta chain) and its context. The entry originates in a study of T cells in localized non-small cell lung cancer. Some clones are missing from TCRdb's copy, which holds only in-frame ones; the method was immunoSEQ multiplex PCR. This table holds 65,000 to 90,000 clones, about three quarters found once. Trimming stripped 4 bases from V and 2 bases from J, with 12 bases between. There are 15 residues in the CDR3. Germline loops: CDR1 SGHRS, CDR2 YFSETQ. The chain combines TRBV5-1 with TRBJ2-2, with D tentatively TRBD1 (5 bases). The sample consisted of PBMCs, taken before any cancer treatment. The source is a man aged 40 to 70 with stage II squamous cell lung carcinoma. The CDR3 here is CASSDGRANTGELFF. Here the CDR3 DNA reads TGCGCCAGCAGCGATGGCAGGGCCAACACCGGGGAGCTGTTTTTT.